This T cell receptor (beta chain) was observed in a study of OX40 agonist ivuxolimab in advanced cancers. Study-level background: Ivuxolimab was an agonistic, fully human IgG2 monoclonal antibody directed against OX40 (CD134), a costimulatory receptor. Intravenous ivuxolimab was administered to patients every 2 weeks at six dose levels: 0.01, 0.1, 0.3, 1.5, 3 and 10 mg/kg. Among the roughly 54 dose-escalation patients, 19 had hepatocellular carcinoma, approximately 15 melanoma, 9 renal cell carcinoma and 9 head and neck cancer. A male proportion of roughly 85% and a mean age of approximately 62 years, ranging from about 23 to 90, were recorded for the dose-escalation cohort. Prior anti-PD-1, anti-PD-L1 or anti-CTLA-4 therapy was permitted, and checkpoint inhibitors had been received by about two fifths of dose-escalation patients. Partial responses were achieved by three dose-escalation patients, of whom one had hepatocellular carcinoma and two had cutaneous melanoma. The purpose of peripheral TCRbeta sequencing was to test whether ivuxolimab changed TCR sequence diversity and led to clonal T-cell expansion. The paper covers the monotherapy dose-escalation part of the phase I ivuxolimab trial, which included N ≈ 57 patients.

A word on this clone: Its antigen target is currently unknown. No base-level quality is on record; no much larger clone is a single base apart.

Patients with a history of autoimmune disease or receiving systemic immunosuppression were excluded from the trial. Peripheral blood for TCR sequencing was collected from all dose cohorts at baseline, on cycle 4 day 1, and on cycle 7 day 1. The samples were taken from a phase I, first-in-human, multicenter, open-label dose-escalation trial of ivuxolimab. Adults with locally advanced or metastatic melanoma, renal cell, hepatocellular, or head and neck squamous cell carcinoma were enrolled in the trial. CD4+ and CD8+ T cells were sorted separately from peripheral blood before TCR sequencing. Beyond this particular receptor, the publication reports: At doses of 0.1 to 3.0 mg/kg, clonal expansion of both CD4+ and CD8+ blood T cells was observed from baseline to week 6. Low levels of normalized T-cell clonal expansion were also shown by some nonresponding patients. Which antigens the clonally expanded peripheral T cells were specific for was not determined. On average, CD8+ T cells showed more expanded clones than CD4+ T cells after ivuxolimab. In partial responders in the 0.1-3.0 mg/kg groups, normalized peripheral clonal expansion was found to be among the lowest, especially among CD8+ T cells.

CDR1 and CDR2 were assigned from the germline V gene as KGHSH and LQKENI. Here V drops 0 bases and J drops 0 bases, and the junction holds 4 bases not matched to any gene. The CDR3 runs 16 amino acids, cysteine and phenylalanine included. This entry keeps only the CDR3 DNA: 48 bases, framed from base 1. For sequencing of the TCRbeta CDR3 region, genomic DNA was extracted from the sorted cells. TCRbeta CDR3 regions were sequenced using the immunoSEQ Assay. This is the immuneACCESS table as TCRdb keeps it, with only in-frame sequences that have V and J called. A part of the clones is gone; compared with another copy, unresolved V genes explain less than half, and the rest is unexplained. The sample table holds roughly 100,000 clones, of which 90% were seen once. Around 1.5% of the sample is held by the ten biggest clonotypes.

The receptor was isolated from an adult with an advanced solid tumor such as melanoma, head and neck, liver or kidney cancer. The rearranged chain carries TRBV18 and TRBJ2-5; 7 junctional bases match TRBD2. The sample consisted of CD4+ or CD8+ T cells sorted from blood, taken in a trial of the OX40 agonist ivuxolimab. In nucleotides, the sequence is TGTGCCAGCTCACCACCGACTAGCTGGTACCAAGAGACCCAGTACTTC. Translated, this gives CASSPPTSWYQETQYF.